This is a list of T cell receptor beta chains from one sample in a study of CD8+CD57+ T cells in acquired aplastic anemia. MiXCR was run by TCRdb on the reads, yielding one entry per CDR3 protein. The sample contains 450,000 to 550,000 distinct CDR3 sequences, around 32% of which appear only once. The sample taken for sequencing was sorted CD4+, CD8+, or CD8+CD57+ T cells (not recorded which) from PBMCs. The receptor set was obtained from a human donor with aplastic anemia. Each CDR3 is given with its conserved first and last residue. D genes are given only for firm matches. Size tells how often a clone was seen (once, few, many) or the class of an expanded clone, and some rows leave it out.

TRBJ1-2 few TRBD1 TRBV30 CAWSVLNVGGGYGYTF TGTGCCTGGAGTGTACTAAATGTAGGGGGCGGATATGGCTACACCTTC
TRBJ2-3 many NA TRBV15 CATGLDSTDTQYF TGTGCCACCGGCCTCGACAGCACAGATACGCAGTATTTT
TRBJ2-4 NA NA TRBV11-3 CASSPRDTADIQYF TGTGCCAGCAGCCCGAGGGACACCGCGGACATTCAGTACTTC
TRBJ1-1 NA TRBD1 TRBV19 CASTDRGTEAFF TGTGCCAGTACCGACAGGGGAACTGAAGCTTTCTTT
TRBJ2-1 NA NA TRBV11-1 CASSLEGLPYNEQFF TGTGCCAGCAGTCTGGAGGGCCTCCCGTACAATGAGCAGTTCTTC
TRBJ1-4 few NA TRBV2 CATRTSPEEKLFF TGTGCCACTCGGACGTCCCCAGAGGAAAAACTGTTTTTT
TRBJ1-2 many NA TRBV24-1 CATSDLSGNGYTF TGTGCCACCAGTGATTTGAGCGGGAATGGCTACACCTTC
TRBJ1-2 many TRBD1 TRBV11-2 CASSEDRGYGYTF TGTGCCAGCAGCGAGGACAGGGGCTATGGCTACACCTTC
TRBJ1-1 many NA TRBV14 CASSQVRGTEAFF TGTGCCAGCAGCCAAGTCCGAGGGACTGAAGCTTTCTTT
TRBJ2-7 few TRBD1 TRBV5-6 CASSLFRDRASYEQYF TGTGCCAGCAGCTTATTCCGGGACAGGGCTAGCTACGAGCAGTACTTC
TRBJ2-3 few TRBD2 TRBV20-1 CSAPGAGGPGTDTQYF TGCAGTGCTCCGGGGGCGGGAGGGCCTGGCACAGATACGCAGTATTTT
TRBJ2-5 NA TRBD2 TRBV12-3/TRBV12-4 CASSFSGGAETQYF TGTGCCAGCAGTTTTAGCGGGGGGGCAGAGACCCAGTACTTC
TRBJ2-5 many TRBD1 TRBV10-3 CAISAGTGGQETQYF TGTGCCATCAGCGCCGGGACAGGGGGCCAAGAGACCCAGTACTTC
TRBJ1-2 NA NA TRBV10-3 CAISYSTTGVNYGYTF TGTGCCATCAGTTACTCGACTACGGGCGTAAACTATGGCTACACCTTC
TRBJ1-2 many NA TRBV19 CASSIDDDYYGYTF TGTGCCAGTAGTATAGATGACGACTACTATGGCTACACCTTC
TRBJ1-2 many NA TRBV20-1 CSARGQGRTGGYTF TGCAGTGCTAGAGGGCAGGGGCGCACGGGTGGCTACACCTTC
TRBJ2-1 NA NA TRBV6-2/TRBV6-3 CASSYDSINNEQFF TGTGCCAGCAGTTACGACAGTATTAACAATGAGCAGTTCTTC
TRBJ2-4 few NA TRBV12-3/TRBV12-4 CASSPTTQSHQGYF TGTGCCAGCAGTCCCACTACTCAATCTCATCAGGGGTACTTC
TRBJ2-5 NA NA TRBV24-1 CATSDSRGTTQETQYF TGTGCCACCAGTGATTCACGCGGAACAACCCAAGAGACCCAGTACTTC
TRBJ2-6 NA TRBD1 TRBV19 CASSLEGQGAVGANVLTF TGTGCCAGTAGTCTAGAGGGACAGGGGGCGGTTGGGGCCAACGTCCTGACTTTC
TRBJ2-1 NA NA TRBV2 CASSCGPGYEQFF TGTGCCAGCAGTTGTGGGCCGGGCTATGAGCAGTTCTTC
TRBJ1-6 many NA TRBV5-1 CASSLDTGNSPLHF TGCGCCAGCAGCTTGGATACGGGAAATTCACCCCTCCACTTT
TRBJ2-5 NA TRBD2 TRBV13 CASSRTSVKETQYF TGTGCCAGCAGTCGGACTAGCGTAAAAGAGACCCAGTACTTC
TRBJ2-7 few TRBD1 TRBV5-8 CASSSQGAGSYEQYF TGTGCCAGCAGCTCACAGGGGGCTGGGTCCTACGAGCAGTACTTC
TRBJ1-6 many TRBD1 TRBV4-1 CASSQGAGQGDSPLHF TGCGCCAGCAGCCAAGGGGCTGGACAGGGAGATTCACCCCTCCACTTT
TRBJ1-2 many NA TRBV25-1 CASSSHLGGFGYTF TGTGCCAGCAGTAGTCACCTTGGGGGGTTTGGCTACACCTTC
TRBJ2-5 NA NA TRBV25-1 CASRLGRTQETQYF TGTGCCAGCAGGCTAGGACGGACCCAAGAGACCCAGTACTTC
TRBJ2-3 many TRBD2 TRBV9 CASSPGLAISTDTQYF TGTGCCAGCAGCCCGGGACTAGCGATAAGCACAGATACGCAGTATTTT
TRBJ1-2 NA TRBD1 TRBV10-3 CAISAGQGYGYTF TGTGCCATCAGTGCTGGACAGGGCTATGGCTACACCTTC
TRBJ2-7 NA TRBD1 TRBV25-1 CAWSNRGQPYEQYF TGTGCCTGGAGCAACAGGGGCCAGCCCTACGAGCAGTACTTC
TRBJ2-5 NA NA TRBV25-1 CASSVPSGETGRGETQYF TGTGCCAGCAGTGTTCCATCCGGGGAAACAGGGCGGGGAGAGACCCAGTACTTC
TRBJ1-1 NA TRBD1 TRBV20-1 CSASGEGAPEAFF TGCAGTGCTAGTGGAGAGGGGGCCCCTGAAGCTTTCTTT
TRBJ2-7 few NA TRBV25-1 CASSFVPGLSYEQYF TGTGCCAGCAGTTTTGTGCCCGGACTATCCTACGAGCAGTACTTC
TRBJ2-3 NA NA TRBV7-3 CASGLKGDTQYF TGTGCCAGCGGCTTAAAAGGAGATACGCAGTATTTT
TRBJ1-2 many NA TRBV9 CASSVGPGGYTF TGTGCCAGCAGCGTAGGCCCTGGTGGCTACACCTTC